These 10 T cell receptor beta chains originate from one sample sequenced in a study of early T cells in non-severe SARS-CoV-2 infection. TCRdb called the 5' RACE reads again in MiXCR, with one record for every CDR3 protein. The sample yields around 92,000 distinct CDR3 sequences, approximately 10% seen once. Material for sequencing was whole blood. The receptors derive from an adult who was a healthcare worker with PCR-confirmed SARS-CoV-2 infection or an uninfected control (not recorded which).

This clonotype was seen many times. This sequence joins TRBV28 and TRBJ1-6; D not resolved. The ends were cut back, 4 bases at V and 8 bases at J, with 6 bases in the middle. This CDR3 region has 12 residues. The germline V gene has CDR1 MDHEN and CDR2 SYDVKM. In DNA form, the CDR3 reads TGTGCCAGCAGTTCAGTGGATTCACCCCTCCACTTT. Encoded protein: CASSSVDSPLHF.

The CDR3 nucleotides are TGTGCCAGCAGCTACCTCGCCGGGCCCTACAATGAGCAGTTCTTC. Translating gives CASSYLAGPYNEQFF. This chain connects TRBV13 to TRBJ2-1; D remains ambiguous. This CDR3 is built from 15 residues. V was trimmed by 4 bases and J by 2 bases, leaving 12 bases between them. Germline-derived CDR1 and CDR2 are PRHDT and FYEKMQ (reference sequence).

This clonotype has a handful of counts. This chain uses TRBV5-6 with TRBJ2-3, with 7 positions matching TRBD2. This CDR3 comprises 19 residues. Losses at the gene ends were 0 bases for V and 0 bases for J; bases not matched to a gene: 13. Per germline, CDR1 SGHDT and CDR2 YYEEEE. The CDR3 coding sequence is TGTGCCAGCAGCTTGGCCGTCAGCGGGATGCGAGCTAGCACAGATACGCAGTATTTT. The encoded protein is CASSLAVSGMRASTDTQYF.

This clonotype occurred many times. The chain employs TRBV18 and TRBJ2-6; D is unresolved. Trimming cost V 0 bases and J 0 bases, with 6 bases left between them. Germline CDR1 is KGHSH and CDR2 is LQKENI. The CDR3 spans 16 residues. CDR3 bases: TGTGCCAGCTCACCACCGAGAGGCTCTGGGGCCAACGTCCTGACTTTC. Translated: CASSPPRGSGANVLTF.

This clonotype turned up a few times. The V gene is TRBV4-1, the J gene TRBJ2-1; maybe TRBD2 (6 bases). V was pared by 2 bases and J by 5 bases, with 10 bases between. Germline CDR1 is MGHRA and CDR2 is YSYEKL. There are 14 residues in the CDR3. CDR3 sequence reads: CASSQSRLDNEQFF. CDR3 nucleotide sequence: TGCGCCAGCAGCCAAAGCCGACTAGACAATGAGCAGTTCTTC.

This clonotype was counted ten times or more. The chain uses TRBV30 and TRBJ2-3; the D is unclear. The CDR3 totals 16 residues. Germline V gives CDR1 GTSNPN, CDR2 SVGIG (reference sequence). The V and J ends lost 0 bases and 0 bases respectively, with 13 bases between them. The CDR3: CAWSVGSAESTDTQYF. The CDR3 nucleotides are TGTGCCTGGAGTGTAGGGTCGGCAGAAAGCACAGATACGCAGTATTTT.

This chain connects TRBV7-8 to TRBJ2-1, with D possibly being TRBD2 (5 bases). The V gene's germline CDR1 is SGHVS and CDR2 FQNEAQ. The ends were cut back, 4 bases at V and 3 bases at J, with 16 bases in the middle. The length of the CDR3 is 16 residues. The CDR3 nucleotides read TGTGCCAGCAGCTGGACCGGGATTAACAACTACAATGAGCAGTTCTTC. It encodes CASSWTGINNYNEQFF.

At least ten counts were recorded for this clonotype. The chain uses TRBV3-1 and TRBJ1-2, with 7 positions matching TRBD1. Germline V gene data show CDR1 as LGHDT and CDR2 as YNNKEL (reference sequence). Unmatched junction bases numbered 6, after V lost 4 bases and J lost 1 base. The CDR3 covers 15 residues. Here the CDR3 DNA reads TGTGCCAGCAGCCTTCGACAGGGAGTTAACTATGGCTACACCTTC. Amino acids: CASSLRQGVNYGYTF.

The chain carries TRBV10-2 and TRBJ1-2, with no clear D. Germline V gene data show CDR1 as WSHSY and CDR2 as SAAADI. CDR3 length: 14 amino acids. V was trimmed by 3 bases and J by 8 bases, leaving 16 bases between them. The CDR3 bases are TGCGCCAGCAGTGATCCTGTTATGAGCGGGGGCTACACCTTC. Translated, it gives CASSDPVMSGGYTF.

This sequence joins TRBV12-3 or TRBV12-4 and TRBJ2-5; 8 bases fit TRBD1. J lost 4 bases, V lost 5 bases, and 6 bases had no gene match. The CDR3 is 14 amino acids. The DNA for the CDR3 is TGTGCCAGCAGTGTTAACCAGGGGGCAGAGACCCAGTACTTC. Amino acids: CASSVNQGAETQYF.